What follows describes a single T cell receptor (beta chain). Its antigen is unknown. RNA totalling about 0.5 to 1 ug underwent reverse transcription with random hexamers. Multiplex PCR with immunoSEQ amplified the TCR beta CDR3 across 54 Vbeta and 13 Jbeta. TCRdb re-called the immunoSEQ multiplex PCR reads with MiXCR, one entry per CDR3 protein. The sample contains about 150,000 distinct CDR3 sequences, 85% to 95% of which appear only once. This CDR3 comprises 15 residues. Germline V gives CDR1 SGDLS, CDR2 YYNGEE. V gave up 0 bases and J gave up 2 bases, with 10 bases separating them. This specimen belongs to a study of CD8 T cells in Susac syndrome. The multiple sclerosis control group was made up of treatment-naive patients with stable or active relapsing-remitting disease. Notes on the study in general: As the study acknowledged, the number of individuals in its TCR sequencing and HLA analysis was relatively small.

This clonotype originated in a human donor with multiple sclerosis. The chain is built from TRBV9 and TRBJ2-3, with D perhaps TRBD2 (5 bases). The specimen was CD4+ T cells from PBMCs. CDR3 nucleotide sequence: TGTGCCAGCAGCGTAGAGTGGGGAGCCACAGATACGCAGTATTTT. Its translation: CASSVEWGATDTQYF.